A single sample gave rise to the 18 T cell receptor beta chains below, sequenced in a study of cytomegalovirus exposure and HLA in healthy donors. Libraries were prepared by immunoSEQ multiplex PCR; TCRdb keeps only in-frame clonotypes and omits some of them. This repertoire shows 260,000 or so clones, 88% found once; its top ten account for approximately 0.95%. The sequenced sample was PBMCs. Every receptor here comes from a woman aged 18-29 years in good health and CMV-seronegative.

The V call is TRBV28, the J call TRBJ2-7; 7 nucleotides line up with TRBD1. Germline values: CDR1 MDHEN, CDR2 SYDVKM. V lost 5 bases, J lost 5 bases, and 12 bases stayed unmatched. The CDR3 length is 15 residues. The CDR3 reads CASSPQTGLLNEQYF. The CDR3 coding sequence is TGTGCCAGCAGTCCTCAGACAGGGCTTTTAAACGAGCAGTACTTC.

A single count supports this clone. The chain recombines TRBV5-6 with TRBJ2-3; D is undetermined. This CDR3 comprises 13 residues. Germline CDR1 is SGHDT and CDR2 is YYEEEE. Trimming left V 4 bases short and J 1 base short, with 7 bases between. The CDR3 DNA follows: TGTGCCAGCAGCCGACGGGGCACAGATACGCAGTATTTT. Amino acids: CASSRRGTDTQYF.

V is TRBV19 and J is TRBJ1-5, with TRBD1 as a possible D gene (6 bases). The germline CDR1 and CDR2 sequences are LNHDA and SQIVND (reference sequence). The V end was cut by 7 bases, the J end by 3 bases, with 13 bases between. The CDR3 contains 14 residues. The CDR3 nucleotides are TGTGCCAGTAACCAACAGGGCGACAATCAGCCCCAGCATTTT. As protein: CASNQQGDNQPQHF.

The chain couples TRBV30 to TRBJ1-2, with TRBD1 as a possible D gene (5 bases). Per the germline V gene, CDR1 is GTSNPN and CDR2 is SVGIG (reference sequence). The CDR3 runs to 15 residues. Trimming stripped 1 base from V and 4 bases from J, with 16 bases between. CDR3 sequence: CAWSDNRKMGYGYTF. The CDR3 DNA reads TGTGCCTGGAGTGATAACAGGAAGATGGGCTATGGCTACACCTTC.

J is TRBJ2-7 and V is TRBV28, with D perhaps TRBD2 (5 bases). V was clipped by 7 bases and J by 4 bases, with 23 bases between them. The germline V gene has CDR1 MDHEN and CDR2 SYDVKM. The CDR3 runs 16 residues. CDR3 loop: CASTELGVRGEYEQYF. The CDR3, as DNA: TGTGCCAGCACGGAACTAGGAGTACGAGGCGAATACGAGCAGTACTTC.

This chain links TRBV10-3 with TRBJ1-5; TRBD1 agrees at 7 bases. The length of the CDR3 is 13 residues. Per the germline V gene, CDR1 is ENHRY and CDR2 is SYGVKD. The junction had 9 bases not matched to a gene; V was cut back by 10 bases and J by 6 bases. The CDR3 DNA is TGTGCCACAAACGCACAGGGGACTCAGCCCCAGCATTTT. This encodes CATNAQGTQPQHF.

This clone was detected only once. The gene calls are TRBV9 and TRBJ2-7, with D possibly TRBD1 on 5 matching bases. Germline CDR1 and CDR2: SGDLS and YYNGEE. The CDR3 is 15 residues long. V shed 2 bases and J shed 3 bases, with 15 bases lying between them. CDR3: CASSVDKGRNYEQYF. The CDR3 bases are TGTGCCAGCAGCGTGGATAAGGGGCGAAACTACGAGCAGTACTTC.

The table lists this clone with a count of one. This sample also contains other DNA sequences that code for the same CDR3. The chain joins TRBV5-1 to TRBJ2-3; 12 bases map to TRBD2. Losses at the gene ends were 4 bases for V and 1 base for J; bases not matched to a gene: 7. This CDR3 contains 17 residues. Germline V gene data show CDR1 as SGHRS and CDR2 as YFSETQ. The CDR3 protein is CASSPRLAGVGTDTQYF. The CDR3 nucleotides are TGCGCCAGCAGCCCACGACTAGCGGGAGTCGGCACAGATACGCAGTATTTT.

This sequence joins TRBV27 and TRBJ2-7; perhaps TRBD1 as D (5 bases). CDR1 and CDR2 (germline): MNHEY, SMNVEV (reference sequence). V lost 6 bases, J lost 4 bases, and 16 bases lay in between. The CDR3 spans 14 residues. The CDR3 sequence is CASSDGKGVYEQYF. The CDR3 DNA is TGTGCCAGCAGCGACGGCAAAGGGGTTTACGAGCAGTACTTC.

Only one count was recorded for this clone. This rearrangement joins TRBV27 to TRBJ2-7; 10 nucleotides agree with TRBD2. CDR1 MNHEY and CDR2 SMNVEV come from the germline V gene (reference sequence). Trimming removed 4 bases from V and 4 bases from J; junction bases left unmatched: 7. The CDR3 covers 15 residues. The DNA of the CDR3 is TGTGCCAGCAGTTCCCCAGCGGGAGGGCAATACGAGCAGTACTTC. This translates into CASSSPAGGQYEQYF.

V gene TRBV27 combines with J gene TRBJ1-1, with 7 bases that match TRBD1. With 3 bases clipped from V and 10 bases from J, the junction kept 17 bases outside the gene matches. Germline assignment: CDR1 MNHEY and CDR2 SMNVEV (reference sequence). This CDR3 has 16 amino acids. The CDR3 bases are TGTGCCAGCAGTTTGAATAAGGGACAGAGGGTCGTAGGAGCTTTCTTT. Encoded protein: CASSLNKGQRVVGAFF.

The V and J genes are TRBV7-2 and TRBJ2-3, with 8 bases lining up with TRBD1. This CDR3 is 16 amino acids long. V was pared by 6 bases and J by 0 bases, with 8 bases of the junction left unmatched. The germline V gene has CDR1 SGHTA and CDR2 FQGNSA. The CDR3 nucleotides are TGTGCCAGCAGTGACCCCTGGACAGGGAGCACAGATACGCAGTATTTT. Residues: CASSDPWTGSTDTQYF.

This clone is a singleton in its sample. Other DNA sequences in this sample translate to the same CDR3. The rearrangement joins TRBV30 to TRBJ2-5, with TRBD2 matching over 7 bases. The germline gives CDR1 GTSNPN, CDR2 SVGIG (reference sequence). The CDR3 runs 12 residues. Trimming took 4 bases from V and 2 from J; bases not matched to a gene: 1. The CDR3 here is CAWTSGQETQYF. The CDR3 coding sequence is TGTGCCTGGACTAGCGGTCAAGAGACCCAGTACTTC.

The genes are TRBV19 and TRBJ1-5, with no clear D. Germline CDR1 LNHDA, CDR2 SQIVND (reference sequence). The CDR3 spans 14 residues. V dropped 8 bases and J dropped 5 bases, with 16 bases sitting between them. CDR3 loop: CASRARRVDQPQHF. CDR3 in DNA: TGTGCCAGTCGGGCCCGGAGGGTCGATCAGCCCCAGCATTTT.

The V gene is TRBV27, the J gene TRBJ2-1, with a tentative D call TRBD2 (6 bases). Germline loops: CDR1 MNHEY, CDR2 SMNVEV (reference sequence). The V and J ends lost 3 bases and 7 bases respectively, with 19 bases between them. This CDR3 contains 16 residues. The CDR3 spells CASSFIGRTFSNEQFF. The CDR3 nucleotides are TGTGCCAGCAGTTTCATCGGGAGAACCTTTTCGAATGAGCAGTTCTTC.

The chain employs TRBV5-5 and TRBJ2-3; perhaps TRBD1 as D (6 bases). Trimming removed 4 bases from V and 4 bases from J, with 13 bases in between. The CDR3 is 14 amino acids. Looked up from germline, CDR1 is SGHKS and CDR2 is YYEKEE (reference sequence). The CDR3 coding sequence is TGTGCCAGCAGCCGGGACACTTTCTCAGATACGCAGTATTTT. The encoded protein is CASSRDTFSDTQYF. Using reference TRBV5-5 and TRBJ2-3 for the parts outside the CDR3, the full variable domain is DAGVTQSPTHLIKTRGQQVTLRCSPISGHKSVSWYQQVLGQGPQFIFQYYEKEERGRGNFPDRFSARQFPNYSSELNVNALLLGDSALYLCASSRDTFSDTQYFGPGTRLTVL.

The chain links TRBV6-5 to TRBJ1-4; 7 positions agree with TRBD1. Germline V gene sequence: CDR1 MNHEY, CDR2 SVGAGI. V lost 3 bases, J lost 7 bases, and 5 bases stayed unmatched. The CDR3 is made up of 14 amino acids. CDR3 DNA sequence: TGTGCCAGCAGTTATAGGGGGCCTCCTGAAAAACTGTTTTTT. Amino acids: CASSYRGPPEKLFF.

This clone was detected a few times. The rearrangement joins TRBV19 to TRBJ2-7; 7 bases agree with TRBD1. After removal of 3 bases from V and 2 bases from J, the junction contained 4 bases not matched to a gene. CDR3 length: 14 residues. CDR1 is LNHDA and CDR2 is SQIVND in the germline V gene (reference sequence). CDR3 in amino acids: CASSIQGDAYEQYF. The CDR3 nucleotides read TGTGCCAGTAGTATCCAGGGGGATGCCTACGAGCAGTACTTC. Looking up the rest from reference TRBV19 and TRBJ2-7 gives the full variable domain: DGGITQSPKYLFRKEGQNVTLSCEQNLNHDAMYWYRQDPGQGLRLIYYSQIVNDFQKGDIAEGYSVSREKKESFPLTVTSAQKNPTAFYLCASSIQGDAYEQYFGPGTRLTVT.